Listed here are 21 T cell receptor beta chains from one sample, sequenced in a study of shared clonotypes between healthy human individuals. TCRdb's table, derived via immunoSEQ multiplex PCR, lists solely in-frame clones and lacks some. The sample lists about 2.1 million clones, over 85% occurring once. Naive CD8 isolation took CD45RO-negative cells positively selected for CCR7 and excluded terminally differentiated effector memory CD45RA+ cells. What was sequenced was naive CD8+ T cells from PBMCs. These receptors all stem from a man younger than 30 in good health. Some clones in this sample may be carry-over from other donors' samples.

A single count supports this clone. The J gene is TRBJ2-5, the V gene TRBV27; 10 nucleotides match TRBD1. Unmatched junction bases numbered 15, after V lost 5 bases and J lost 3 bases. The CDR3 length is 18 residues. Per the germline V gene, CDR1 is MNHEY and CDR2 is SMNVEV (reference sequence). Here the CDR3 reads CASSLTYPGQGSEETQYF. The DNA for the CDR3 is TGTGCCAGCAGTCTTACTTACCCGGGACAGGGGTCAGAAGAGACCCAGTACTTC.

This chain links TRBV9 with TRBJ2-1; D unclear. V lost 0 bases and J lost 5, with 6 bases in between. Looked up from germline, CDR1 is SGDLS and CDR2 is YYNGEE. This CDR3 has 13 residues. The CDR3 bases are TGTGCCAGCAGCGTAGGAGACAACAATGAGCAGTTCTTC. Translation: CASSVGDNNEQFF. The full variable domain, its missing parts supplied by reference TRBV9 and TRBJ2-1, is DSGVTQTPKHLITATGQRVTLRCSPRSGDLSVYWYQQSLDQGLQFLIQYYNGEERAKGNILERFSAQQFPDLHSELNLSSLELGDSALYFCASSVGDNNEQFFGPGTRLTVL.

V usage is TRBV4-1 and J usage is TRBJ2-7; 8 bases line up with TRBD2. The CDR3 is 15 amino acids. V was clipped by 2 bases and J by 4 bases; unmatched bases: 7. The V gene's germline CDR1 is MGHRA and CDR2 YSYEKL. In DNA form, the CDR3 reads TGCGCCAGCAGCCAACCGACGGGAGGGGGTTACGAGCAGTACTTC. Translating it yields CASSQPTGGGYEQYF.

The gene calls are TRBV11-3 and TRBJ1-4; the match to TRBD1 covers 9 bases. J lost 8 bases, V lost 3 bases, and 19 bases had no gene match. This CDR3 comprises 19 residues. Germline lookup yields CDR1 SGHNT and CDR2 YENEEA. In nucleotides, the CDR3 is TGTGCCAGCAGCTTCCTCTCTGGGGGACAGGGCCCTAAGAAGGAAAAACTGTTTTTT. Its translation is CASSFLSGGQGPKKEKLFF.

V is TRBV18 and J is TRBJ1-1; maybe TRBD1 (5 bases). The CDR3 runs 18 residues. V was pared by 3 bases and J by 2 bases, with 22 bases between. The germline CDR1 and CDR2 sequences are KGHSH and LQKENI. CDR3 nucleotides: TGTGCCAGCTCACCTGTAAGGGGTTCATCCCCCCTTAACACTGAAGCTTTCTTT. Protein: CASSPVRGSSPLNTEAFF.

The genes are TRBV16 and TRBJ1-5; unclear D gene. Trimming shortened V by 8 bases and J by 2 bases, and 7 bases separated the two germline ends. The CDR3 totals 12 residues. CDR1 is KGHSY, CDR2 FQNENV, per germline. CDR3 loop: CASGDGNQPQHF. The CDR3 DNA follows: TGTGCCAGCGGGGATGGCAATCAGCCCCAGCATTTT.

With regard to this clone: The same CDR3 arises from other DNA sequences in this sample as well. The CDR3 region has the DNA TGTGCCAGCAGCGTAGGTGGGGGGCCAGAGACCCAGTACTTC. Protein sequence: CASSVGGGPETQYF. The chain carries TRBV9 and TRBJ2-5; D possibly uses TRBD1 or TRBD2 (6 bases each). The ends were cut back, 0 bases at V and 4 bases at J, with 10 bases in the middle. Germline V gene data show CDR1 as SGDLS and CDR2 as YYNGEE. CDR3 length: 14 residues.

The DNA of the CDR3 is TGCGCCAGCAGCCCCCCGGTGCGGGAGTGGGAGCAGTTCTTC. Translation: CASSPPVREWEQFF. V gene TRBV5-1 combines with J gene TRBJ2-1; 7 nucleotides match TRBD2. The V segment lost 4 bases and the J segment 10 bases; nucleotides outside the gene matches: 11. The V gene's germline CDR1 is SGHRS and CDR2 YFSETQ. The CDR3 runs 14 residues. Drawing the rest from reference TRBV5-1 and TRBJ2-1, the complete variable domain is KAGVTQTPRYLIKTRGQQVTLSCSPISGHRSVSWYQQTPGQGLQFLFEYFSETQRNKGNFPGRFSGRQFSNSRSEMNVSTLELGDSALYLCASSPPVREWEQFFGPGTRLTVL.

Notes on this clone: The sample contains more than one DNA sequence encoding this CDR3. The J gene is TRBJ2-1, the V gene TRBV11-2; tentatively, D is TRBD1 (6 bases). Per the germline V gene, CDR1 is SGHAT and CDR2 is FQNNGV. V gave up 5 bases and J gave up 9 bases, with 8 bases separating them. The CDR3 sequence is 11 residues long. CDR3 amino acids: CASSQGGEQFF. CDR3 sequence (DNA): TGTGCCAGCAGCCAAGGGGGTGAGCAGTTCTTC.

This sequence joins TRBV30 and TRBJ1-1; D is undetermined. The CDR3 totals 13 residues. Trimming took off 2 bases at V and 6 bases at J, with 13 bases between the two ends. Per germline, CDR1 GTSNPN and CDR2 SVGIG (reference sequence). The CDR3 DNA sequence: TGTGCCTGGAGTCAAATGACCGCGTCTGAAGCTTTCTTT. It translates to CAWSQMTASEAFF.

CDR3 coding DNA: TGTGCCAGCAGCTTGGCAGGGTACTACGCCGGGGAGCTGTTTTTT. Translation: CASSLAGYYAGELFF. V usage is TRBV7-9 and J usage is TRBJ2-2, with D possibly matching TRBD1 (5 bases). Germline values: CDR1 SEHNR, CDR2 FQNEAQ (reference sequence). Trimming pared 3 bases from V and 6 bases from J, leaving 14 bases between. The length of the CDR3 is 15 residues.

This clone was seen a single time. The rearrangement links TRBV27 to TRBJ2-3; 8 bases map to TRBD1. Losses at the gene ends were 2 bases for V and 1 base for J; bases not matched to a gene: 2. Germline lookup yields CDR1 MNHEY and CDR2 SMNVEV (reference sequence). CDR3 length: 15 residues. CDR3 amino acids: CASSLMDRGTDTQYF. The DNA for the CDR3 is TGTGCCAGCAGTTTAATGGACAGGGGCACAGATACGCAGTATTTT.

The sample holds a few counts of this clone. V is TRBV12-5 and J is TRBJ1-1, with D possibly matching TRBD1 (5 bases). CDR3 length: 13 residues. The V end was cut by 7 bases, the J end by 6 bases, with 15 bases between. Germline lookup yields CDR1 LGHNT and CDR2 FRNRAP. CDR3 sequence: CASAPGTVAEAFF. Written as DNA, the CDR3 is TGTGCTAGTGCCCCGGGGACCGTGGCTGAAGCTTTCTTT.

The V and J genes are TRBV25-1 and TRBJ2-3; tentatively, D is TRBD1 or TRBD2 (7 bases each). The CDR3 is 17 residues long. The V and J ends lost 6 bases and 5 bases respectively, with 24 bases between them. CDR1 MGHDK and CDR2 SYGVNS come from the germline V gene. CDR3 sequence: CASSVDRPGGGGDTQYF. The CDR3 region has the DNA TGTGCCAGCAGCGTAGATCGTCCAGGGGGGGGAGGAGATACGCAGTATTTT.

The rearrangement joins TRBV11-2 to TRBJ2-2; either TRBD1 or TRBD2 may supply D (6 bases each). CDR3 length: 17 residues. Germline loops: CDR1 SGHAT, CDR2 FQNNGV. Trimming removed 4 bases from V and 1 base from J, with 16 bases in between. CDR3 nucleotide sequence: TGTGCCAGCAGCTCCCGCGGGGCAGGGGAGAACACCGGGGAGCTGTTTTTT. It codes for CASSSRGAGENTGELFF. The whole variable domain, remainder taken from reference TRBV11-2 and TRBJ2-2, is EAGVAQSPRYKIIEKRQSVAFWCNPISGHATLYWYQQILGQGPKLLIQFQNNGVVDDSQLPKDRFSAERLKGVDSTLKIQPAKLEDSAVYLCASSSRGAGENTGELFFGEGSRLTVL.

The CDR3 DNA reads TGTGCCAGCAGTCATTCACCCGGGAGCTACGATGACAATGAGCAGTTCTTC. Amino acid sequence: CASSHSPGSYDDNEQFF. V and J are TRBV7-3 and TRBJ2-1; the D gene is possibly TRBD2 (6 bases). CDR1 is SGHTA and CDR2 is FQGTGA in the germline V gene. V was cut by 6 bases and J by 5 bases, with 23 bases left in between. This CDR3 contains 17 residues.

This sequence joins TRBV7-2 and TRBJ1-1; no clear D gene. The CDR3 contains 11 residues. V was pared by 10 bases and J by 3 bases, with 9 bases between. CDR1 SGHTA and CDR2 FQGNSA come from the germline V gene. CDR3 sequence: CAIQGYTEAFF. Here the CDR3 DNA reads TGTGCCATTCAAGGGTACACTGAAGCTTTCTTT.

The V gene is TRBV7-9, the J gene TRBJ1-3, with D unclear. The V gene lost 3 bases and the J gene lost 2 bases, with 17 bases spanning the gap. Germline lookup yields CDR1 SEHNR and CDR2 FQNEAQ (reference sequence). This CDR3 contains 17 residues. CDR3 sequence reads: CASSFSGALQPGNTIYF. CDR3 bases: TGTGCCAGCAGCTTTAGCGGTGCACTTCAGCCTGGAAACACCATATATTTT.

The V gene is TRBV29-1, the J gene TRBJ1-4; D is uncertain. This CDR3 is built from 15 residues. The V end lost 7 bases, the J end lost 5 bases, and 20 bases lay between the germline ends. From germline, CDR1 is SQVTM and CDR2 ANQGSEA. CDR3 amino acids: CSASRERVGNEKLFF. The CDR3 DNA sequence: TGCAGCGCCTCGAGGGAGAGGGTCGGGAATGAAAAACTGTTTTTT.

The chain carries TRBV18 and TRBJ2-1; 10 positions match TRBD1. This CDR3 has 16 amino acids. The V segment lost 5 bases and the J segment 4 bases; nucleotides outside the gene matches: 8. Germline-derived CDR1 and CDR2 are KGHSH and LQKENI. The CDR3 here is CASSYPWTGGYNEQFF. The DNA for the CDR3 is TGTGCCAGCTCATATCCTTGGACAGGGGGTTACAATGAGCAGTTCTTC.

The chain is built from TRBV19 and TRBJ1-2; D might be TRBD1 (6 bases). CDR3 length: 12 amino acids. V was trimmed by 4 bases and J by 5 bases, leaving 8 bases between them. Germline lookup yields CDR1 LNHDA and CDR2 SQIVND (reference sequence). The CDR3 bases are TGTGCCAGTAGTACCGGACAGTATGGCTACACCTTC. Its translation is CASSTGQYGYTF.